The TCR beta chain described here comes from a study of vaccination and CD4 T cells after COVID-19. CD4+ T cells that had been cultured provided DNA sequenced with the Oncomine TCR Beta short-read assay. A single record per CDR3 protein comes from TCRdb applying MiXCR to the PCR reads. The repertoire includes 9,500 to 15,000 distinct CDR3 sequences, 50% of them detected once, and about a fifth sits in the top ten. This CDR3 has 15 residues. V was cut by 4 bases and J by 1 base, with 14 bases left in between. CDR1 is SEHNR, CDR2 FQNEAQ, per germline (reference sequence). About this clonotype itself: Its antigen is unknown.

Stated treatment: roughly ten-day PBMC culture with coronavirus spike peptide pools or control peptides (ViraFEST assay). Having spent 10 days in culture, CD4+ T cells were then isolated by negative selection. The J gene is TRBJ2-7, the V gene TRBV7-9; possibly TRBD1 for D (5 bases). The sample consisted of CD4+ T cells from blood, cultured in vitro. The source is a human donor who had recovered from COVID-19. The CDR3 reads CASSSPREPSYEQYF. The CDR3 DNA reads TGTGCCAGCAGCTCGCCCAGGGAACCGTCCTACGAGCAGTACTTC.